A selection of T cell receptor beta chains follows, all from one sample in a study of beta chain features in type 1 diabetes. TCRdb keeps only in-frame clones here, not all; method: immunoSEQ multiplex PCR. The sample yields 310,000 or so clones, about 15% seen once. What was sequenced was naive CD4+ T cells from blood. These receptor sequences come from a man aged 18 to 30 with type 1 diabetes. Each CDR3 is given without its conserved first and last residue.

j_call v_call cdr3_aa
TRBJ1-6 TRBV28 ASSSGGGPLH
TRBJ2-7 TRBV18 ASSPRAGGAYEQY
TRBJ2-2 TRBV15 ATSRWTGDTGELF
TRBJ2-2 TRBV30 AWKRLVNTGELF
TRBJ2-5 TRBV27 ASSLLAGSRQGTQY
TRBJ2-5 TRBV7-6 ASSLDLASGAQETQY
TRBJ1-4 TRBV6-5 ASSSGQGAEKLF
TRBJ1-3 TRBV7-8 ASSVSSGNTIY
TRBJ2-3 TRBV29-1 SVTPAGGTDTQY
TRBJ2-3 TRBV5-4 ASSWDGQGTDTQY
TRBJ2-4 TRBV5-4 ASSQPQGANIQY
TRBJ2-1 TRBV27 ASRGPGQIYNEQF
TRBJ1-6 TRBV7-8 ASSSTGQNFSPLH
TRBJ2-1 TRBV5-1 ASSLASVTDNEQF
TRBJ1-2 TRBV5-1 ASSYGTANYGYT
TRBJ2-7 TRBV28 ASSQTGYEQY
TRBJ2-3 TRBV10-3 AISATDTQY
TRBJ2-1 TRBV5-1 ASTTWGEYEQF
TRBJ2-1 TRBV5-4 ASSRELRPDEQF
TRBJ2-7 TRBV18 ASSLEGDEQY
TRBJ2-4 TRBV28 ASSSTSAEY
TRBJ2-5 TRBV7-2 ASSSQTGQETQY
TRBJ2-7 TRBV6-6 ASSYSLARIGEQY
TRBJ1-3 TRBV30 AWSPSGNTIY
TRBJ1-2 TRBV29-1 SVSNSMTGSYGYT
TRBJ1-2 TRBV5-1 ASIPVGTGSLNYGYT
TRBJ1-5 TRBV6-5 ASSLQGANQPQH
TRBJ1-5 TRBV19 ASSIDMGQGLAPQH